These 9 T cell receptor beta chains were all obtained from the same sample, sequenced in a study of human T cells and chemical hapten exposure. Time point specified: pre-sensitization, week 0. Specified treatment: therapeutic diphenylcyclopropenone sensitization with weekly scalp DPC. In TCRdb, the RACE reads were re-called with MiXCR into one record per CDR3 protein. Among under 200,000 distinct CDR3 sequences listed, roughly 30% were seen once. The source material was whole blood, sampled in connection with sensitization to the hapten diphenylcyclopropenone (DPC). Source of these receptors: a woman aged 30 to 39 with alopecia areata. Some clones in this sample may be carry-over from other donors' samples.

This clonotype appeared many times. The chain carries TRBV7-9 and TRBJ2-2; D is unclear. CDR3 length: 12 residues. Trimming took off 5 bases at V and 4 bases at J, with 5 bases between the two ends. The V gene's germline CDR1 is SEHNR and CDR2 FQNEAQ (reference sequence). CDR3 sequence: CASSATTGELFF. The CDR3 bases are TGTGCCAGCAGCGCCACCACCGGGGAGCTGTTTTTT.

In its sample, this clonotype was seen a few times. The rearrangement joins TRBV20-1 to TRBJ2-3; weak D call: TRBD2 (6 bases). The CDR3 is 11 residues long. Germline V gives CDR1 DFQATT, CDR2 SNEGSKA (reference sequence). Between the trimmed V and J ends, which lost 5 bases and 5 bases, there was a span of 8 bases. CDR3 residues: CSAGGLDTQYF. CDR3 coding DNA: TGCAGTGCTGGAGGGTTAGATACGCAGTATTTT.

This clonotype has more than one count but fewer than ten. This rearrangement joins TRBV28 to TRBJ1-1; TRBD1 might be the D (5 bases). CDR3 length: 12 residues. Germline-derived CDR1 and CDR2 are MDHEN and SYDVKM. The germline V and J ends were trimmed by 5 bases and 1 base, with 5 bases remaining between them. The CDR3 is CASSQGNTEAFF. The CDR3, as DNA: TGTGCCAGCAGTCAGGGGAACACTGAAGCTTTCTTT.

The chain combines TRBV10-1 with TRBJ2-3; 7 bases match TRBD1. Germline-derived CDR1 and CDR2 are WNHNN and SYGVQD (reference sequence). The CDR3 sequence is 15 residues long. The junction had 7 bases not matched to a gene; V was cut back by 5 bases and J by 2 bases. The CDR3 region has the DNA TGCGCCAGCAGTCCGGGACAGTCCCCCACAGATACGCAGTATTTT. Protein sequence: CASSPGQSPTDTQYF.

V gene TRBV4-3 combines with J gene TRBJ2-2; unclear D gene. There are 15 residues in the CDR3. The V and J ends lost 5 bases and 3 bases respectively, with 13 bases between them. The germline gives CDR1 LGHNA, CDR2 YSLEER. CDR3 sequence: CASSREVEYTGELFF. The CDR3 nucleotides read TGCGCCAGCAGCAGAGAAGTAGAGTACACCGGGGAGCTGTTTTTT.

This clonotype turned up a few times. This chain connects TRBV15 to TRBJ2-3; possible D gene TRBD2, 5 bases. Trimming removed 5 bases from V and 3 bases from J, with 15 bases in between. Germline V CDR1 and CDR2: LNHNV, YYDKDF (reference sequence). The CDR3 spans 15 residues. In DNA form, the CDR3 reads TGTGCCACCAGCTCCTACTCGACTAAAACAGATACGCAGTATTTT. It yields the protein CATSSYSTKTDTQYF. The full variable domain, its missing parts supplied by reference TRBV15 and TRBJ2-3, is DAMVIQNPRYQVTQFGKPVTLSCSQTLNHNVMYWYQQKSSQAPKLLFHYYDKDFNNEADTPDNFQSRRPNTSFCFLDIRSPGLGDTAMYLCATSSYSTKTDTQYFGPGTRLTVL.

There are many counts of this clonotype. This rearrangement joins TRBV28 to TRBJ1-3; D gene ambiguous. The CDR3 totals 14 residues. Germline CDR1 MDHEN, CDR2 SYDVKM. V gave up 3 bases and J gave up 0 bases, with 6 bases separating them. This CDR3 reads CASSLSLSGNTIYF. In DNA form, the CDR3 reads TGTGCCAGCAGTTTGAGCCTCTCTGGAAACACCATATATTTT.

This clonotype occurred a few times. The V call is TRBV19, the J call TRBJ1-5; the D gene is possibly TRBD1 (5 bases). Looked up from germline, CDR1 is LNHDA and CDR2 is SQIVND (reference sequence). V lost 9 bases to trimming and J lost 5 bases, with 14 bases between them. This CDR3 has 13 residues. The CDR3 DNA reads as TGTGCCAGATACCAGGGTTGTGATCAGCCCCAGCATTTT. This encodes CARYQGCDQPQHF.

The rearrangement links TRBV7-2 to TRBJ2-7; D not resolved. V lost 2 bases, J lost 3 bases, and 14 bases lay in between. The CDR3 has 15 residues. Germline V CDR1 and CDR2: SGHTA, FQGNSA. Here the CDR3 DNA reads TGTGCCAGCAGCTTATACGCTAGTGTAGGCTACGAGCAGTACTTC. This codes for CASSLYASVGYEQYF. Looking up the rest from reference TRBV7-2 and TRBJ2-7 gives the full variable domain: GAGVSQSPSNKVTEKGKDVELRCDPISGHTALYWYRQSLGQGLEFLIYFQGNSAPDKSGLPSDRFSAERTGGSVSTLTIQRTQQEDSAVYLCASSLYASVGYEQYFGPGTRLTVT.